These 12 T cell receptor beta chains share one sample of origin, sequenced in a study of CD4 T cells in relation to SARS-CoV-2 and coronaviruses. Sequencing was performed with immunoSEQ multiplex PCR; in TCRdb, only in-frame clones are kept and a portion is missing. The sample has around 35,000 clones, around 82% seen once; the top ten hold approximately 4.5%. These receptors are not linked to any known antigen. The sample comprised naive CD4+ T cells from PBMCs, cultured in vitro. Subset here: naive CD4+ T cells isolated by negative enrichment. These receptors originate from an adult with COVID-19.

V usage is TRBV7-2 and J usage is TRBJ2-1, with 8 bases fitting TRBD2. The CDR3 contains 15 residues. J was trimmed by 9 bases and V by 7 bases; bases with no gene match: 14. Germline V gene lookup returns CDR1 SGHTA and CDR2 FQGNSA. CDR3 nucleotide sequence: TGTGCCAGCATCCAAGGAGGGGGACTAGTAAGTGAGCAGTTCTTC. Encoded protein: CASIQGGGLVSEQFF. The complete variable domain, with remaining parts taken from reference TRBV7-2 and TRBJ2-1, reads GAGVSQSPSNKVTEKGKDVELRCDPISGHTALYWYRQSLGQGLEFLIYFQGNSAPDKSGLPSDRFSAERTGGSVSTLTIQRTQQEDSAVYLCASIQGGGLVSEQFFGPGTRLTVL.

The chain combines TRBV3-1 (or the pseudogene TRBV3-2) with TRBJ2-3; no clear D gene. Trimming took off 2 bases at V and 6 bases at J, with 9 bases between the two ends. CDR1 is LGHDT and CDR2 is YNNKEL in the germline V gene (reference sequence). The CDR3 extends over 13 amino acids. CDR3 sequence reads: CASSQNLIDTQYF. Here the CDR3 DNA reads TGTGCCAGCAGCCAAAACCTGATCGATACGCAGTATTTT.

This clone was seen just once. V is TRBV11-2 and J is TRBJ2-1; D is undetermined. Germline assignment: CDR1 SGHAT and CDR2 FQNNGV. Trimming removed 0 bases from V and 0 bases from J, with 15 bases in between. CDR3 size: 18 residues. CDR3 sequence reads: CASSLDLLTLSSYNEQFF. In DNA form, the CDR3 reads TGTGCCAGCAGCTTAGATCTTCTGACACTGAGCTCCTACAATGAGCAGTTCTTC.

J is TRBJ1-2 and V is TRBV5-5, with 7 nucleotides matching TRBD1. CDR3 length: 15 amino acids. Germline-derived CDR1 and CDR2 are SGHKS and YYEKEE (reference sequence). The trim removed 3 bases at V and 4 bases at J, leaving 9 bases unmatched. The CDR3: CASSSAAGTAYGYTF. Here the CDR3 DNA reads TGTGCCAGCAGCTCAGCAGCCGGGACAGCCTATGGCTACACCTTC. Full variable domain (remainder filled in from reference TRBV5-5 and TRBJ1-2): DAGVTQSPTHLIKTRGQQVTLRCSPISGHKSVSWYQQVLGQGPQFIFQYYEKEERGRGNFPDRFSARQFPNYSSELNVNALLLGDSALYLCASSSAAGTAYGYTFGSGTRLTVV.

CDR3 in DNA: TGCGCCAGCAGCCGACTCGTCTGGGGGGATGAGCAGTTCTTC. It encodes CASSRLVWGDEQFF. The chain combines TRBV4-1 with TRBJ2-1, with D maybe TRBD2 (6 bases). Trimming removed 4 bases from V and 8 bases from J, with 15 bases in between. Germline CDR1 MGHRA, CDR2 YSYEKL. The CDR3 sequence is 14 residues long.

The genes are TRBV20-1 and TRBJ2-3; D remains unclear. The CDR3 loop spans 11 amino acids. The V gene's germline CDR1 is DFQATT and CDR2 SNEGSKA (reference sequence). V shed 5 bases and J shed 6 bases, with 9 bases lying between them. The CDR3 DNA follows: TGCAGTGCTCCCAAACGGGATACGCAGTATTTT. Protein product: CSAPKRDTQYF.

This clone turned up a few times. CDR3 nucleotides: TGTGCCAGCAGCTTGGACAGGAACTATGGCTACACCTTC. Protein sequence: CASSLDRNYGYTF. The V gene is TRBV11-2, the J gene TRBJ1-2; 7 positions match TRBD1. Germline trimming cut 3 bases from V and 2 bases from J; bases unmatched to any gene: 0. The CDR3 covers 13 residues. In germline, CDR1 is SGHAT, CDR2 FQNNGV.

The V gene is TRBV21-1, the J gene TRBJ2-1; TRBD2 reflects the table's D call only, with no check against the DNA. TRBV21-1 is annotated as a pseudogene. The CDR3 has 14 residues. The CDR3, as DNA: TGTGCCAGCAGCGGGGCGGGGTTTTACAATGAGCAGTTCTTC. Translation: CASSGAGFYNEQFF.

J is TRBJ2-7 and V is TRBV5-1; TRBD1 aligns across 7 bases. CDR1 SGHRS and CDR2 YFSETQ come from the germline V gene. The CDR3 covers 13 residues. V dropped 3 bases and J dropped 1; count of bases not matched to a gene: 1. The CDR3 here is CASSWGQSYEQYF. As DNA, the CDR3 is TGCGCCAGCAGCTGGGGACAGTCCTACGAGCAGTACTTC.

This chain links TRBV28 with TRBJ2-7; 12 nucleotides match TRBD2. V shed 4 bases, J shed 4 bases, and the junction held 2 bases outside the gene matches. The CDR3 has 14 amino acids. CDR1 is MDHEN, CDR2 SYDVKM, per germline. The CDR3: CASSWTSGTYEQYF. The CDR3 region has the DNA TGTGCCAGCAGTTGGACTAGCGGGACATACGAGCAGTACTTC.

This chain connects TRBV30 to TRBJ1-5; D uncertain. The CDR3 sequence is 14 residues long. Germline CDR1 reads GTSNPN; CDR2 reads SVGIG (reference sequence). Trimming removed 0 bases at V and 4 bases at J, with 10 bases between. The CDR3 loop is CAWSVSGVNQPQHF. The CDR3 region has the DNA TGTGCCTGGAGTGTAAGTGGGGTAAATCAGCCCCAGCATTTT.

The chain links TRBV19 to TRBJ2-1; TRBD2 matches 8 bases. Germline values: CDR1 LNHDA, CDR2 SQIVND (reference sequence). The CDR3 contains 14 residues. J was trimmed by 9 bases and V by 6 bases; bases with no gene match: 10. The CDR3, as DNA: TGTGCCAGTAGGGCCAGCGGGAGTTCCGGTGAGCAGTTCTTC. Its protein product is CASRASGSSGEQFF.